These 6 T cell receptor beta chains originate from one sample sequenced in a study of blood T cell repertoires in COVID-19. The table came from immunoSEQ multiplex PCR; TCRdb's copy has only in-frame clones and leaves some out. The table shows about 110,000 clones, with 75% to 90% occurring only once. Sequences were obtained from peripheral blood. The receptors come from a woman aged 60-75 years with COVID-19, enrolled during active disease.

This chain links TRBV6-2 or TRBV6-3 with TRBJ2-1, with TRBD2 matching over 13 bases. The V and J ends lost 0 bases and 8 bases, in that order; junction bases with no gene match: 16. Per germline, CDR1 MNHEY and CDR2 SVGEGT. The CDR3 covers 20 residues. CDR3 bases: TGTGCCAGCAGTTACTCTCGCCCCCAACTAGCGGGGGGGCCCTGGGATGAGCAGTTCTTC. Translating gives CASSYSRPQLAGGPWDEQFF.

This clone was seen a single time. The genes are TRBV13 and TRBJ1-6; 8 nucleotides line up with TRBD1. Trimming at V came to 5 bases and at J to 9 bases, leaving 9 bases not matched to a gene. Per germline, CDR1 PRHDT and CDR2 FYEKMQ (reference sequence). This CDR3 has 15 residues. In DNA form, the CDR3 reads TGTGCCAGCAGCCCAGGCGGACAGGGAGGTTCACCCCTCCACTTT. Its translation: CASSPGGQGGSPLHF.

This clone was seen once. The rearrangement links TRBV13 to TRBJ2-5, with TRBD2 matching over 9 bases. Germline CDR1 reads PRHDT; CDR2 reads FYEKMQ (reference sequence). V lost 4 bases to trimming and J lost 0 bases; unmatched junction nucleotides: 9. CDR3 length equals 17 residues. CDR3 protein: CASSSLRLAENQETQYF. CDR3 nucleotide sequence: TGTGCCAGCAGCTCTCTACGACTAGCGGAGAACCAAGAGACCCAGTACTTC.

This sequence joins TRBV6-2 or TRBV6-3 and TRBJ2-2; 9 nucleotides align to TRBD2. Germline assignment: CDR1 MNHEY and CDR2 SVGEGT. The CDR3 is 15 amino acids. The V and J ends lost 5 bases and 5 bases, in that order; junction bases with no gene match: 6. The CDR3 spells CASSVSGGLTGELFF. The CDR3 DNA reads TGTGCCAGCAGTGTTAGCGGGGGATTGACCGGGGAGCTGTTTTTT.

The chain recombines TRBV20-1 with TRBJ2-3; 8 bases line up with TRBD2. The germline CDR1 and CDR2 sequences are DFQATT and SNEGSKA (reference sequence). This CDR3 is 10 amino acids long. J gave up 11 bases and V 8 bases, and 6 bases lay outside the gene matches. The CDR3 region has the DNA TGCAGTATTGAAGCGGGGGAGCAGTATTTT. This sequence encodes CSIEAGEQYF.

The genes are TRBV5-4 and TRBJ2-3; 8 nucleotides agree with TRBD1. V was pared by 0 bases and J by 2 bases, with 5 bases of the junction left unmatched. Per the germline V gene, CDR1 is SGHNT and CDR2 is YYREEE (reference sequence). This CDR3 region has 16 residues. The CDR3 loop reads CASSLVQGGDTDTQYF. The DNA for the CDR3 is TGTGCCAGCAGCTTGGTACAGGGGGGAGACACAGATACGCAGTATTTT. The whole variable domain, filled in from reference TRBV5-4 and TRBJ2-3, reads ETGVTQSPTHLIKTRGQQVTLRCSSQSGHNTVSWYQQALGQGPQFIFQYYREEENGRGNFPPRFSGLQFPNYSSELNVNALELDDSALYLCASSLVQGGDTDTQYFGPGTRLTVL.